One sample yielded the 32 T cell receptor beta chains listed below, sequenced in a study of neurological immune-mediated disorders (dated by TCRdb to between 2018 and 2021). Library construction relied on 5' RACE. The sample was run on an Illumina HiSeq 2500. TCRdb trimmed public reads at Q25 via fastp, called clones via MiXCR and kept in-frame beta chains. Rows are combined by CDR3 protein, so each entry shows the most common genes and DNA. The sample table holds 84,000 or so distinct CDR3 sequences, of which about 4.3% were seen once. The ten top clones hold around 5.8% of the sample. This sample's time point label indicates: longitudinal time-point 3. Sequenced material: PBMCs. The receptor source for this set is a woman between 55 and 75 years old with multiple sclerosis.

This clonotype was observed at least ten times. The V call is TRBV6-5, the J call TRBJ1-2; D may be TRBD1 (5 bases). This CDR3 comprises 15 residues. Germline CDR1 MNHEY, CDR2 SVGAGI. The V end lost 4 bases, the J end lost 2 bases, and 14 bases lay between the germline ends. CDR3 nucleotide sequence: TGTGCCAGCAGTTCCCCTCGGGGGGTGAACTATGGCTACACCTTC. Translating gives CASSSPRGVNYGYTF.

This clonotype was observed many times. This chain connects TRBV4-2 to TRBJ2-1; 8 positions agree with TRBD2. CDR1 is LGHNA and CDR2 is YNFKEQ in the germline V gene. With V trimmed by 0 bases and J by 3 bases, 10 bases remained unmatched. The CDR3 is 18 amino acids. The CDR3 spells CASSQDPFGGGLYNEQFF. DNA for the CDR3: TGTGCCAGCAGCCAAGACCCCTTCGGGGGGGGGCTCTACAATGAGCAGTTCTTC.

This clonotype has at least ten counts. The chain uses TRBV5-1 and TRBJ2-5; 14 bases are shared with TRBD2. CDR1 is SGHRS, CDR2 YFSETQ, per germline. This CDR3 region has 18 residues. Trimming cost V 4 bases and J 2 bases; bases outside gene matches: 10. CDR3 region: CASSPQTSGGAFQETQYF. The CDR3 DNA sequence: TGCGCCAGCAGCCCCCAGACTAGCGGGGGGGCCTTTCAAGAGACCCAGTACTTC. Complete variable domain (other parts from reference TRBV5-1 and TRBJ2-5): KAGVTQTPRYLIKTRGQQVTLSCSPISGHRSVSWYQQTPGQGLQFLFEYFSETQRNKGNFPGRFSGRQFSNSRSEMNVSTLELGDSALYLCASSPQTSGGAFQETQYFGPGTRLLVL.

This clonotype was seen many times. The chain joins TRBV5-1 to TRBJ1-4; possibly TRBD1 for D (5 bases). Trimming shortened V by 0 bases and J by 7 bases, and 13 bases separated the two germline ends. Germline V gives CDR1 SGHRS, CDR2 YFSETQ. The CDR3 consists of 15 residues. The chain's CDR3 is CASSLATDGGEKLFF. CDR3 nucleotide sequence: TGCGCCAGCAGCTTGGCGACAGACGGGGGTGAAAAACTGTTTTTT.

Many counts were recorded for this clonotype. The CDR3 reads CATSDPSGGARNEQFF. The CDR3 DNA reads TGTGCCACCAGTGATCCGAGCGGGGGGGCACGGAATGAGCAGTTCTTC. The V and J genes are TRBV24-1 and TRBJ2-1, with TRBD2 matching over 10 bases. The V gene end was trimmed by 3 bases and the J gene end by 7 bases; junction bases not matched to a gene: 8. The CDR3 contains 16 residues. CDR1 is KGHDR and CDR2 is SFDVKD in the germline V gene.

This clonotype was observed many times. The chain has TRBV5-5 and TRBJ1-1, with D unclear. The CDR3 totals 13 residues. CDR1 and CDR2 from the germline V gene are SGHKS and YYEKEE (reference sequence). V dropped 2 bases and J dropped 8 bases, with 13 bases sitting between them. The CDR3 DNA reads as TGTGCCAGCAGCTTAACGGCGGGGTCGGAAGCTTTCTTT. Its translation is CASSLTAGSEAFF.

This clonotype was found many times. The rearrangement uses TRBV27 and TRBJ2-7; D is ambiguous. The CDR3 sequence is 13 residues long. Between the trimmed V and J ends, which lost 6 bases and 0 bases, there was a span of 9 bases. The germline gives CDR1 MNHEY, CDR2 SMNVEV (reference sequence). The CDR3 DNA reads TGTGCCAGCAGGGCCCGAAACTCCTACGAGCAGTACTTC. It yields the protein CASRARNSYEQYF.

In this sample, this clonotype turned up many times. The chain carries TRBV3-1 and TRBJ2-5; 7 bases agree with TRBD1. The CDR3 totals 14 residues. V shed 1 base and J 4 bases; nucleotides not matched to a gene: 3. Germline CDR1 LGHDT, CDR2 YNNKEL (reference sequence). The DNA of the CDR3 is TGTGCCAGCAGCCAAGGACAGGGAATAGAGACCCAGTACTTC. Its protein is CASSQGQGIETQYF.

This clonotype was seen repeatedly, ten times or more. This chain links TRBV29-1 with TRBJ2-5; 7 bases are a match to TRBD1. The junction had 6 bases not matched to a gene; V was cut back by 3 bases and J by 5 bases. The CDR3 contains 13 residues. CDR1 and CDR2 from the germline V gene are SQVTM and ANQGSEA. CDR3 protein: CSVEVVTGETQYF. CDR3 coding DNA: TGCAGCGTTGAGGTCGTGACAGGGGAGACCCAGTACTTC.

This clonotype has a count of ten or more. This chain links TRBV5-1 with TRBJ1-1; D call uncertain. This CDR3 comprises 17 residues. V lost 6 bases and J 1 base, leaving 22 bases between the germline ends. CDR1 is SGHRS and CDR2 is YFSETQ in the germline V gene. Here the CDR3 DNA reads TGCGCCAGCATATCCGGCGGGCGCACCACGCCGAACACTGAAGCTTTCTTT. This gives the protein CASISGGRTTPNTEAFF.

The chain is built from TRBV6-6 and TRBJ2-5; D unresolved. CDR1 and CDR2 (germline): MNHNY, SVGAGI (reference sequence). The CDR3 is 17 residues long. V was trimmed by 1 base and J by 5 bases, leaving 20 bases between them. The CDR3 sequence: CASSYLRPGQTGETQYF. In DNA form, the CDR3 reads TGTGCCAGCAGTTACTTACGCCCGGGCCAGACCGGGGAGACCCAGTACTTC.

The chain links TRBV7-2 to TRBJ2-1, with 8 nucleotides matching TRBD1. CDR1 is SGHTA and CDR2 is FQGNSA in the germline V gene. There are 18 residues in the CDR3. J lost 7 bases, V lost 1 base, and 15 bases had no gene match. The CDR3: CASSLVPGQGIGQNEQFF. CDR3 DNA sequence: TGTGCCAGCAGCTTAGTTCCAGGACAGGGTATCGGGCAGAATGAGCAGTTCTTC.

At least ten counts were recorded for this clonotype. The chain links TRBV6-1 to TRBJ2-7; 8 bases map to TRBD1. CDR1 and CDR2 (germline): MNHNS, SASEGT. The CDR3 is made up of 15 amino acids. Germline trimming cut 3 bases from V and 4 bases from J; bases unmatched to any gene: 8. CDR3 sequence reads: CASSDEWTGMYEQYF. The CDR3 DNA follows: TGTGCCAGCAGTGATGAATGGACAGGGATGTACGAGCAGTACTTC.

This clonotype was detected many times. The chain links TRBV7-9 to TRBJ1-1, with a possible D match to TRBD1 (6 bases). Germline V CDR1 and CDR2: SEHNR, FQNEAQ (reference sequence). CDR3 length: 13 amino acids. Trimming took 1 base from V and 5 from J, leaving 8 bases between them. The DNA of the CDR3 is TGTGCCAGCAGCTTAGAGGGGGGTACTGAAGCTTTCTTT. It encodes CASSLEGGTEAFF.

This clonotype was detected ten times or more. The chain recombines TRBV7-2 with TRBJ1-1; no clear D gene. From germline, CDR1 is SGHTA and CDR2 FQGNSA. This CDR3 is built from 16 residues. V was cut by 3 bases and J by 0 bases, with 14 bases left in between. The CDR3 coding sequence is TGTGCCAGCAGCTTCCGGCGGGGTGCTATGAACACTGAAGCTTTCTTT. This sequence encodes CASSFRRGAMNTEAFF.

There are many counts of this clonotype. One junction end does not reproduce the germline sequence, and a read error may be involved. V gene TRBV6-2 or TRBV6-3 combines with J gene TRBJ2-2, with 7 bases fitting TRBD1. Germline V gene lookup returns CDR1 MNHEY and CDR2 SVGEGT. CDR3 length: 12 amino acids. The CDR3 region has the DNA TGTGCCAGCAGTCAAGGAACAGGGGTGCTGTTTTTT. As protein: CASSQGTGVLFF.

CDR3 in amino acids: CASRSSGEETQYF. DNA of the CDR3: TGTGCCAGCAGGTCTAGCGGGGAAGAGACCCAGTACTTC. The chain combines TRBV5-4 with TRBJ2-5, with 9 bases lining up with TRBD2. Losses at the gene ends were 5 bases for V and 3 bases for J; bases not matched to a gene: 2. Germline V gives CDR1 SGHNT, CDR2 YYREEE (reference sequence). This CDR3 region has 13 residues.

The table lists this clonotype with many counts. V is TRBV7-9 and J is TRBJ1-6; no clear D gene. With 1 base removed from V and 7 bases from J, the gap between germline ends came to 5 bases. CDR1 and CDR2 from the germline V gene are SEHNR and FQNEAQ (reference sequence). The CDR3 is 13 residues long. The CDR3 nucleotides read TGTGCCAGCAGCTTAGTGGGGAATTCACCCCTCCACTTT. Translating it yields CASSLVGNSPLHF. Complete variable domain (other parts from reference TRBV7-9 and TRBJ1-6): DTGVSQNPRHKITKRGQNVTFRCDPISEHNRLYWYRQTLGQGPEFLTYFQNEAQLEKSRLLSDRFSAERPKGSFSTLEIQRTEQGDSAMYLCASSLVGNSPLHFGNGTRLTVT.

This clonotype showed up many times. The V and J genes are TRBV3-1 and TRBJ2-5; TRBD1 agrees at 9 bases. The germline CDR1 and CDR2 sequences are LGHDT and YNNKEL (reference sequence). The CDR3 consists of 14 residues. The junction had 4 bases not matched to a gene; V was cut back by 4 bases and J by 4 bases. The CDR3 DNA is TGTGCCAGCAGCCCATACAGGGGGCTAGAGACCCAGTACTTC. It encodes CASSPYRGLETQYF.

This clonotype was seen repeatedly, ten times or more. This sequence joins TRBV7-9 and TRBJ2-2, with D maybe TRBD2 (5 bases). The CDR3 length is 17 residues. CDR1 is SEHNR and CDR2 is FQNEAQ in the germline V gene (reference sequence). V lost 1 base and J 0 bases, leaving 12 bases between the germline ends. Written as DNA, the CDR3 is TGTGCCAGCAGCTTAGTAGGAGGCCGTGCGAACACCGGGGAGCTGTTTTTT. This translates into CASSLVGGRANTGELFF.

This clonotype has at least ten counts. The chain couples TRBV6-1 to TRBJ1-4, with 7 bases aligning to TRBD1. The germline V gene encodes CDR1 MNHNS and CDR2 SASEGT. This CDR3 contains 14 residues. Trimming at V came to 4 bases and at J to 6 bases, leaving 5 bases not matched to a gene. The CDR3 here is CASSGPGQHEKLFF. DNA of the CDR3: TGTGCCAGCAGTGGTCCGGGACAGCATGAAAAACTGTTTTTT.

This clonotype was counted many times. J is TRBJ1-3 and V is TRBV29-1; D not resolved. Germline CDR1 is SQVTM and CDR2 is ANQGSEA. V shed 4 bases and J shed 0 bases, with 19 bases lying between them. The CDR3 is 17 amino acids. CDR3 sequence (DNA): TGCAGCGTTGTGAGGTCTGGAGGTCTACACTCTGGAAACACCATATATTTT. Protein product: CSVVRSGGLHSGNTIYF.

In this sample, this clonotype turned up many times. This sequence joins TRBV7-6 and TRBJ2-3; D not resolved. V lost 1 base to trimming and J lost 1 base, with 12 bases between them. The germline CDR1 and CDR2 sequences are SGHVS and FNYEAQ. The CDR3 has 16 residues. This CDR3 reads CASSLVSGGGTDTQYF. Here the CDR3 DNA reads TGTGCCAGCAGCTTAGTATCAGGTGGGGGCACAGATACGCAGTATTTT.

This clonotype appeared many times. In DNA, the CDR3 is TGTGCCAGCTCGACGACAGGGGCGAACACCGGGGAGCTGTTTTTT. This gives the protein CASSTTGANTGELFF. The rearrangement joins TRBV18 to TRBJ2-2; 8 bases fit TRBD1. Germline CDR1 reads KGHSH; CDR2 reads LQKENI. This CDR3 region has 15 residues. Losses at the gene ends were 6 bases for V and 0 bases for J; bases not matched to a gene: 3.

Many counts were recorded for this clonotype. The CDR3 sequence: CASSPPTGNTGELFF. The CDR3 DNA sequence: TGTGCCAGCTCACCGCCCACAGGGAACACCGGGGAGCTGTTTTTT. V is TRBV18 and J is TRBJ2-2; tentative D call: TRBD1 (5 bases). Trimming removed 3 bases from V and 1 base from J, with 9 bases in between. CDR1 and CDR2 from the germline V gene are KGHSH and LQKENI. CDR3 length equals 15 residues.

This clonotype was found many times. The chain combines TRBV6-5 with TRBJ2-1; TRBD1 matches at 7 bases. CDR3 length equals 13 residues. With 6 bases clipped from V and 10 bases from J, the junction kept 9 bases outside the gene matches. Germline V gene sequence: CDR1 MNHEY, CDR2 SVGAGI. The CDR3 nucleotides read TGTGCCAGCAGGCCGGGCAGGGGGTTCGAGCAGTTCTTC. Its translation is CASRPGRGFEQFF.

This clonotype has ten or more counts. The chain recombines TRBV11-2 with TRBJ2-1; D not certain. Germline lookup yields CDR1 SGHAT and CDR2 FQNNGV. This CDR3 is built from 13 residues. Trimming shortened V by 0 bases and J by 8 bases, and 8 bases separated the two germline ends. This chain's CDR3 is CASSLDRGDEQFF. In nucleotides, the CDR3 is TGTGCCAGCAGCTTAGATCGTGGGGATGAGCAGTTCTTC.

The sample holds many counts of this clonotype. V and J are TRBV3-1 and TRBJ2-1, with no clear D. The CDR3 consists of 13 residues. The V gene's germline CDR1 is LGHDT and CDR2 YNNKEL (reference sequence). V lost 0 bases to trimming and J lost 9 bases, with 9 bases between them. This CDR3 reads CASSQDATTEQFF. The CDR3 nucleotides are TGTGCCAGCAGCCAAGATGCCACCACTGAGCAGTTCTTC.

This clonotype was recorded many times. This chain joins TRBV15 and TRBJ1-6; D is unclear. The CDR3 runs 15 residues. Trimming left V 0 bases short and J 10 bases short, with 13 bases between. Per the germline V gene, CDR1 is LNHNV and CDR2 is YYDKDF (reference sequence). CDR3 sequence reads: CATSRDRGQGSPLHF. CDR3 nucleotides: TGTGCCACCAGCAGAGATCGAGGGCAAGGCTCACCCCTCCACTTT.

This clonotype was counted ten times or more. The CDR3 reads CSASTTARVAKNIQYF. CDR3 nucleotides: TGCAGTGCCTCCACAACCGCAAGGGTTGCCAAAAACATTCAGTACTTC. The chain combines TRBV20-1 with TRBJ2-4; D gene unclear. Germline assignment: CDR1 DFQATT and CDR2 SNEGSKA (reference sequence). The CDR3 runs 16 residues. The V and J ends lost 6 bases and 1 base respectively, with 19 bases between them.

This clonotype was seen repeatedly, ten times or more. This chain links TRBV5-1 with TRBJ2-7, with D possibly matching TRBD1 (6 bases). The ends were cut back, 0 bases at V and 2 bases at J, with 12 bases in the middle. Germline CDR1 is SGHRS and CDR2 is YFSETQ. This CDR3 region has 15 residues. The CDR3 nucleotides are TGCGCCAGCAGCTTGGATGGACAGAAGCCCTACGAGCAGTACTTC. Translated, it gives CASSLDGQKPYEQYF.

This clonotype was recorded at least ten times. This rearrangement joins TRBV5-4 to TRBJ1-1, with 7 bases matching TRBD1. CDR1 and CDR2 (germline): SGHNT, YYREEE (reference sequence). This CDR3 has 14 residues. V shed 3 bases and J 3 bases; nucleotides not matched to a gene: 5. The DNA of the CDR3 is TGTGCCAGCAGCTACCCCGACAGGGACACTGAAGCTTTCTTT. Translated: CASSYPDRDTEAFF.